A single sample is the source of the 21 T cell receptor beta chains below, sequenced in a study of blood T cell repertoires in COVID-19. The method was immunoSEQ multiplex PCR; TCRdb's version includes in-frame clones alone and lacks a portion of them. The profile shows 120,000 or so clones, 88% of them singletons. The sequencing input was peripheral blood. The origin of the receptors is a human donor in a cohort sampled during active COVID-19.

The CDR3 sequence is CASSYFRNNEQFF. CDR3 sequence (DNA): TGTGCCAGCAGTTACTTCAGGAACAATGAGCAGTTCTTC. The chain uses TRBV6-5 and TRBJ2-1, with D unresolved. Looked up from germline, CDR1 is MNHEY and CDR2 is SVGAGI. V gave up 1 base and J gave up 5 bases, with 6 bases separating them. This CDR3 comprises 13 residues.

V is TRBV6-1 and J is TRBJ1-1; D is unresolved. V shed 0 bases and J shed 3 bases, with 8 bases lying between them. The CDR3 contains 14 residues. Germline CDR1 reads MNHNS; CDR2 reads SASEGT. CDR3 sequence (DNA): TGTGCCAGCAGTGAAGCGCACTCCGACACTGAAGCTTTCTTT. Translated: CASSEAHSDTEAFF.

The V and J genes are TRBV10-3 and TRBJ1-5, with TRBD1 matching over 9 bases. The CDR3 length is 14 residues. Germline V lookup: CDR1 ENHRY, CDR2 SYGVKD. Trimming cost V 3 bases and J 4 bases; bases outside gene matches: 1. The CDR3 DNA is TGTGCCATCAGTGAAGGACAGGGGAATCAGCCCCAGCATTTT. Translated: CAISEGQGNQPQHF.

The chain recombines TRBV5-4 with TRBJ2-3, with 9 bases matching TRBD2. The CDR3 length is 17 residues. CDR1 and CDR2 from the germline V gene are SGHNT and YYREEE (reference sequence). V lost 6 bases and J lost 2; bases outside the gene matches: 13. CDR3 amino acids: CASTEASGRPYTDTQYF. The CDR3 DNA is TGTGCCAGCACTGAGGCGAGCGGGAGGCCCTACACAGATACGCAGTATTTT.

The chain is built from TRBV27 and TRBJ2-7; TRBD2 might be the D (5 bases). CDR3 size: 13 residues. V shed 3 bases and J shed 3 bases, with 9 bases lying between them. Germline loops: CDR1 MNHEY, CDR2 SMNVEV (reference sequence). CDR3 residues: CASSFDRDYEQYF. CDR3 DNA sequence: TGTGCCAGCAGTTTTGACCGGGACTACGAGCAGTACTTC.

V is TRBV3-1 (or the pseudogene TRBV3-2) and J is TRBJ2-2; 7 bases are a match to TRBD2. This CDR3 region has 15 residues. Germline values: CDR1 LGHDT, CDR2 YNNKEL (reference sequence). Trimming cost V 0 bases and J 7 bases; bases outside gene matches: 5. CDR3 amino acids: CASSQDEVAGGELFF. The CDR3 coding sequence is TGTGCCAGCAGCCAAGATGAGGTAGCGGGCGGGGAGCTGTTTTTT.

This chain uses TRBV1 with TRBJ1-4. TRBV1 is a documented pseudogene. The CDR3 loop spans 18 amino acids. CDR3 loop: CTSSQDKRNGVLGEKLFF. CDR3 sequence (DNA): TGCACCAGCAGCCAAGATAAGAGGAATGGCGTATTAGGTGAAAAACTGTTTTTT.

The chain couples TRBV3-1 (or the pseudogene TRBV3-2) to TRBJ2-3; D is uncertain. CDR1 and CDR2 from the germline V gene are LGHDT and YNNKEL (reference sequence). This CDR3 is 16 amino acids long. The V and J ends lost 4 bases and 1 base respectively, with 15 bases between them. The CDR3 DNA sequence: TGTGCCAGCAGCCTGCGGCTTAGAACTGGCACAGATACGCAGTATTTT. Residues: CASSLRLRTGTDTQYF.

The chain has TRBV19 and TRBJ1-5, with D unresolved. V lost 9 bases and J 3 bases, leaving 12 bases between the germline ends. Germline V gene data show CDR1 as LNHDA and CDR2 as SQIVND (reference sequence). The CDR3 contains 13 residues. The CDR3 here is CASLGSFNQPQHF. The DNA for the CDR3 is TGTGCCAGCCTTGGGAGCTTCAATCAGCCCCAGCATTTT.

The chain employs TRBV9 and TRBJ1-6, with TRBD1 matching 7 bases. V shed 2 bases, J shed 0 bases, and the junction held 2 bases outside the gene matches. The CDR3 is made up of 16 amino acids. Germline lookup yields CDR1 SGDLS and CDR2 YYNGEE. The CDR3 loop is CASSVRDSSYNSPLHF. In DNA, the CDR3 is TGTGCCAGCAGCGTCCGGGACAGCTCCTATAATTCACCCCTCCACTTT.

CDR3 nucleotides: TGTGCCAGCAGCCCGGGACAGGCCGGGGAGCTGTTTTTT. Translation gives CASSPGQAGELFF. The chain recombines TRBV5-5 with TRBJ2-2; TRBD1 matches at 8 bases. Germline assignment: CDR1 SGHKS and CDR2 YYEKEE (reference sequence). This CDR3 is 13 amino acids long. The trim removed 4 bases at V and 6 bases at J, leaving 2 bases unmatched.

The chain has TRBV29-1 and TRBJ1-2, with TRBD1 identical over 7 bases. Germline CDR1 SQVTM, CDR2 ANQGSEA. This CDR3 spans 11 amino acids. V lost 8 bases and J lost 13; bases outside the gene matches: 13. CDR3 DNA: TGCAGCTTGGGGAAGGGGGCATTCGCCACCTTC. Translated, it gives CSLGKGAFATF.

The chain has TRBV5-4 and TRBJ1-6; 7 positions match TRBD1. This CDR3 comprises 16 residues. The V gene end was trimmed by 0 bases and the J gene end by 5 bases; junction bases not matched to a gene: 5. The germline V gene encodes CDR1 SGHNT and CDR2 YYREEE (reference sequence). Here the CDR3 reads CASSLEPGTDNSPLHF. CDR3 bases: TGTGCCAGCAGCTTGGAGCCCGGGACAGATAATTCACCCCTCCACTTT. Full variable domain (remainder filled in from reference TRBV5-4 and TRBJ1-6): ETGVTQSPTHLIKTRGQQVTLRCSSQSGHNTVSWYQQALGQGPQFIFQYYREEENGRGNFPPRFSGLQFPNYSSELNVNALELDDSALYLCASSLEPGTDNSPLHFGNGTRLTVT.

This clone was found once. The chain is built from TRBV7-9 and TRBJ2-1; D possibly corresponds to TRBD2 (6 bases). CDR3 length: 14 amino acids. CDR1 is SEHNR, CDR2 FQNEAQ, per germline (reference sequence). Trimming took 5 bases from V and 7 from J, leaving 15 bases between them. The CDR3 nucleotides are TGTGCCAGCAGCCAACACCGACTAGGGAATGAGCAGTTCTTC. Residues: CASSQHRLGNEQFF.

The chain employs TRBV6-6 and TRBJ2-5; 9 bases align to TRBD2. Germline CDR1 and CDR2: MNHNY and SVGAGI (reference sequence). The CDR3 sequence is 16 residues long. Trimming took 6 bases from V and 5 from J; bases not matched to a gene: 13. Written as DNA, the CDR3 is TGTGCCAGCAGAAACCCTAGCGGGGCCTTAGGGGAGACCCAGTACTTC. Protein product: CASRNPSGALGETQYF.

This chain joins TRBV11-2 and TRBJ2-5; 11 positions agree with TRBD2. Looked up from germline, CDR1 is SGHAT and CDR2 is FQNNGV. Trimming removed 7 bases from V and 1 base from J; junction bases left unmatched: 11. The CDR3 is 17 amino acids. This CDR3 reads CASTESRLAGLQETQYF. CDR3 DNA sequence: TGTGCCAGCACCGAATCAAGACTAGCGGGGCTCCAAGAGACCCAGTACTTC.

The chain carries TRBV7-2 and TRBJ1-2; D unclear. CDR3 length: 14 residues. Germline values: CDR1 SGHTA, CDR2 FQGNSA. V was pared by 3 bases and J by 0 bases, with 8 bases between. The CDR3 sequence is CASSLNTANYGYTF. As DNA, the CDR3 is TGTGCCAGCAGCTTGAATACAGCTAACTATGGCTACACCTTC. The full variable domain, with the rest looked up from reference TRBV7-2 and TRBJ1-2, is GAGVSQSPSNKVTEKGKDVELRCDPISGHTALYWYRQSLGQGLEFLIYFQGNSAPDKSGLPSDRFSAERTGGSVSTLTIQRTQQEDSAVYLCASSLNTANYGYTFGSGTRLTVV.

The rearrangement uses TRBV6-5 and TRBJ2-7; TRBD1 matches at 10 bases. V shed 7 bases and J 4 bases; nucleotides not matched to a gene: 7. Per the germline V gene, CDR1 is MNHEY and CDR2 is SVGAGI. There are 14 residues in the CDR3. CDR3 in DNA: TGTGCCAGCATACCCCCGGGACAGGGGTACGAGCAGTACTTC. This encodes CASIPPGQGYEQYF.

The CDR3 loop is CASSPETSGRSSYEQYF. CDR3 nucleotides: TGTGCCAGCAGCCCAGAGACTAGCGGGAGAAGCTCCTACGAGCAGTACTTC. The chain combines TRBV7-2 with TRBJ2-7; 12 bases agree with TRBD2. This CDR3 has 17 residues. From germline, CDR1 is SGHTA and CDR2 FQGNSA. Germline trimming cut 5 bases from V and 0 bases from J; bases unmatched to any gene: 8.

The V gene is TRBV4-1, the J gene TRBJ1-5; TRBD1 is a possible D gene (6 bases). This CDR3 is built from 17 residues. CDR1 MGHRA and CDR2 YSYEKL come from the germline V gene. Trimming pared 0 bases from V and 0 bases from J, leaving 12 bases between. CDR3 amino acids: CASSQDRDTYSNQPQHF. The CDR3 nucleotides read TGCGCCAGCAGCCAAGACCGGGACACTTATAGCAATCAGCCCCAGCATTTT.

V and J are TRBV5-6 and TRBJ2-2; 11 nucleotides match TRBD2. The CDR3 is 19 amino acids. V was pared by 3 bases and J by 4 bases, with 14 bases of the junction left unmatched. Per the germline V gene, CDR1 is SGHDT and CDR2 is YYEEEE. The CDR3 region is CASSSATSGGAWGTGELFF. The CDR3 bases are TGTGCCAGCAGCTCGGCTACTAGCGGGGGCGCCTGGGGCACCGGGGAGCTGTTTTTT.